Below, one TCR beta chain is given with its context. This entry comes from a study of blood T cell repertoires in COVID-19. Overall study context: The origin of the acute and convalescent COVID-19 samples was the United States, Italy and Spain.

V trimming: 2 bases; J trimming: 0 bases; junction bases outside the gene matches: 4. The CDR3 runs to 15 residues. The germline V gene has CDR1 SEHNR and CDR2 FQNEAQ (reference sequence). Repertoires were generated with immunoSEQ multiplex PCR, while TCRdb's copy carries only in-frame clones and drops some. The sample lists 250,000 to 350,000 clones, roughly 88% occurring once. The chain carries TRBV7-9 and TRBJ2-7; TRBD2 agrees at 7 bases. What was sequenced was peripheral blood. This TCR was recovered from a woman in her thirties with COVID-19, enrolled during active disease. CDR3 in amino acids: CASSLSGLPSYEQYF. Here the CDR3 DNA reads TGTGCCAGCAGCTTATCGGGACTACCCTCCTACGAGCAGTACTTC.